This T cell receptor beta chain was found in a study of blood T cell repertoires in COVID-19. Cohort assignment relied on participant-reported clinical history. Sequencing used immunoSEQ multiplex PCR; TCRdb keeps in-frame clones, though not all of them. The sample contains 160,000 or so clones, 75% to 85% of which appear only once. CDR1 is LGHNA and CDR2 is YNFKEQ in the germline V gene. The junction had 5 bases not matched to a gene; V was cut back by 0 bases and J by 2 bases. The CDR3 contains 16 residues. The genes are TRBV4-2 and TRBJ2-3, with TRBD1 matching over 7 bases. The sample consisted of PBMCs or T cells enriched from blood (not recorded which). This clonotype was sampled from a man over 45 who had recovered from COVID-19. The DNA for the CDR3 is TGTGCCAGCAGCCAAGACGGCAGGGGGTTCACAGATACGCAGTATTTT. Translating it yields CASSQDGRGFTDTQYF.